This T cell receptor (beta chain) is from a study of graft-versus-host responses after intestinal transplantation. Germline values: CDR1 SGHAT, CDR2 FQNNGV. The CDR3 has 13 amino acids. V was shortened by 5 bases and J by 2 bases, with 10 bases between the two germline ends. The table came from immunoSEQ multiplex PCR; TCRdb's copy has only in-frame clones and leaves some out. The sample records tens of thousands of clones, approximately 94% being singletons. As regards this clone: Its antigen is currently unknown.

This sample comprised unstimulated CD8+ T cells sorted from spleen or lymph node cells, obtained before intestinal transplant. This receptor was obtained from a human donor who received an intestinal transplant. The J gene is TRBJ2-7, the V gene TRBV11-2; a possible D gene is TRBD1 (5 bases). CDR3 in DNA: TGTGCCAGCAGCCCGGACAATACCTACGAGCAGTACTTC. It translates to CASSPDNTYEQYF.